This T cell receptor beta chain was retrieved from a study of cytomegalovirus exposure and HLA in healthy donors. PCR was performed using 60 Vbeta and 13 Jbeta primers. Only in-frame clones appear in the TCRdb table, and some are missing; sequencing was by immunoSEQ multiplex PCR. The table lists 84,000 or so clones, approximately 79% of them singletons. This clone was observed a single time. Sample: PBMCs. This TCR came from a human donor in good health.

CDR3 coding DNA: TGTGCCAGCAGTTGGGACAGGGAGTTATATGGCTACACCTTC. Its translation: CASSWDRELYGYTF. This chain joins TRBV6-5 and TRBJ1-2; 9 nucleotides match TRBD1. V was clipped by 4 bases and J by 5 bases; unmatched bases: 5. Germline loops: CDR1 MNHEY, CDR2 SVGAGI. The CDR3 covers 14 residues.